Sequencing of this TCR beta chain was carried out in a study of T cell responses to AZD1222 COVID-19 vaccine. Notes on the study in general: Sampling captured repertoires only after the peak T cell response. Mapped onto spike, vaccine-associated CD4 TCRs spanned it and were dominant at 160-218 and 743-854.

There are 11 residues in the CDR3. V gave up 0 bases and J gave up 6 bases, with 1 base separating them. Germline CDR1 SGHNT, CDR2 YYREEE (reference sequence). Sequenced by immunoSEQ multiplex PCR; TCRdb stores in-frame clones only, minus some. The sample yields about 79,000 clones, 80% seen once. With respect to this clone: Its specificity is unknown.

The chain uses TRBV5-4 and TRBJ2-1, with D unresolved. The sample in question was peripheral blood, obtained on day 0 of AZD1222 vaccination. This TCR derives from an adult in good health. The CDR3 DNA reads as TGTGCCAGCAGCTTGGGCAATGAGCAGTTCTTC. Residues: CASSLGNEQFF.